This T cell receptor (beta chain) was identified during a study of identical twins. Study-level findings and limits: The presence of invariant MAIT and iNKT cells could partly confound analyses of zero-insertion sequences.

V lost 0 bases, J lost 3 bases, and 8 bases lay in between. There are 14 residues in the CDR3. The germline V gene encodes CDR1 MGHRA and CDR2 YSYEKL. With regard to this clonotype: Its antigen is still unknown.

TCRdb re-derived calls from the 5' RACE reads in MiXCR, one entry per CDR3 protein. The sample has about 240,000 distinct CDR3 sequences; 9.5% to 15% are singletons. The same sample was also studied in work on yellow fever vaccine responses in identical twins.

The TCR was taken from a woman under 30 in good health. Sequencing used memory (CD45RO+) T cells sorted from blood. The chain carries TRBV4-1 and TRBJ1-2; no clear D gene. The DNA of the CDR3 is TGCGCCAGCAGCCAAGATAAGGAATACTATGGCTACACCTTC. Translated: CASSQDKEYYGYTF.